Each of the 17 T cell receptor beta chains below was sequenced from the same sample in a study of blood T cell repertoires in COVID-19. Clones were read by immunoSEQ multiplex PCR, and TCRdb kept only the in-frame ones, dropping some. This sample carries about 320,000 clones, approximately 88% of them seen once, and the ten largest clones take 1.5% to 2%. Sequenced material: peripheral blood. The receptors shown here come from a woman in her thirties with COVID-19, enrolled during active disease.

V gene TRBV19 combines with J gene TRBJ1-1, with D possibly matching TRBD1 (5 bases). V lost 4 bases, J lost 5 bases, and 17 bases lay in between. CDR1 is LNHDA, CDR2 SQIVND, per germline (reference sequence). The CDR3 is 15 residues long. The CDR3 DNA is TGTGCCAGTAGTAACGCGAGGGGAAGCGGGACTGAAGCTTTCTTT. Protein product: CASSNARGSGTEAFF.

The rearrangement links TRBV9 to TRBJ2-5; a weak D match, TRBD2 (7 bases). The length of the CDR3 is 16 residues. Germline loops: CDR1 SGDLS, CDR2 YYNGEE. Trimming shortened V by 0 bases and J by 1 base, and 13 bases separated the two germline ends. CDR3 sequence reads: CASSVGVGGAQETQYF. CDR3 nucleotides: TGTGCCAGCAGCGTAGGAGTAGGGGGGGCCCAAGAGACCCAGTACTTC.

The chain is built from TRBV9 and TRBJ1-1, with no clear D. Between the trimmed V and J ends, which lost 3 bases and 0 bases, there was a span of 3 bases. The CDR3 has 12 amino acids. Germline CDR1 SGDLS, CDR2 YYNGEE. The CDR3 region is CASSDMNTEAFF. CDR3 sequence (DNA): TGTGCCAGCAGCGATATGAACACTGAAGCTTTCTTT.

The DNA of the CDR3 is TGTGCCAGCAGCGAGGAACTAGGGACAGGTTCCTACGAGCAGTACTTC. The encoded protein is CASSEELGTGSYEQYF. The gene calls are TRBV3-1 (or the pseudogene TRBV3-2) and TRBJ2-7; 8 bases are a match to TRBD1. Germline lookup yields CDR1 LGHDT and CDR2 YNNKEL (reference sequence). CDR3 length: 16 residues. J lost 1 base, V lost 5 bases, and 10 bases had no gene match.

This chain uses TRBV6-8 with TRBJ2-2; 7 bases match TRBD1. Per germline, CDR1 MNHGY and CDR2 SAAAGT. V trimming: 8 bases; J trimming: 3 bases; junction bases outside the gene matches: 21. This CDR3 contains 19 residues. Written as DNA, the CDR3 is TGTGCCAGCGGACCAGGGACAGTTGGCCATCTCGCGGACACCGGGGAGCTGTTTTTT. Translated, it gives CASGPGTVGHLADTGELFF.

The J gene is TRBJ1-2, the V gene TRBV28; D may be TRBD1 (5 bases). CDR1 MDHEN and CDR2 SYDVKM come from the germline V gene. CDR3 length: 13 amino acids. Trimming took 3 bases from V and 7 from J, leaving 12 bases between them. CDR3 bases: TGTGCCAGCAGTTTTCCACCGGGGGGTGGCTACACCTTC. It is translated as CASSFPPGGGYTF.

The chain carries TRBV5-1 and TRBJ2-7; a possible D gene is TRBD2 (5 bases). The CDR3 sequence is 15 residues long. CDR1 is SGHRS, CDR2 YFSETQ, per germline. The V and J ends lost 1 base and 2 bases respectively, with 13 bases between them. The DNA of the CDR3 is TGCGCCAGCAGCTTGAGGCCCGGGGAAGCCTACGAGCAGTACTTC. It is translated as CASSLRPGEAYEQYF.

On this clone itself: Other nucleotide sequences from this sample produce the same CDR3. The chain couples TRBV5-4 to TRBJ2-3; D gene ambiguous. Germline values: CDR1 SGHNT, CDR2 YYREEE (reference sequence). This CDR3 comprises 14 residues. V lost 1 base and J 1 base, leaving 7 bases between the germline ends. CDR3 nucleotide sequence: TGTGCCAGCAGCTTGAGTGGGCGCACAGATACGCAGTATTTT. The encoded protein is CASSLSGRTDTQYF.

This rearrangement joins TRBV7-9 to TRBJ2-4; perhaps TRBD2 as D (5 bases). The CDR3 length is 15 residues. Germline CDR1 and CDR2: SEHNR and FQNEAQ (reference sequence). The ends were cut back, 5 bases at V and 7 bases at J, with 18 bases in the middle. The CDR3 region has the DNA TGTGCCAGCAGCCTTCCTCCCGCCGGGAAGAACATTCAGTACTTC. Its translation: CASSLPPAGKNIQYF.

The rearrangement joins TRBV5-4 to TRBJ1-2, with D possibly TRBD1 on 6 matching bases. This CDR3 is built from 15 residues. V lost 6 bases and J 12 bases, leaving 27 bases between the germline ends. In germline, CDR1 is SGHNT, CDR2 YYREEE (reference sequence). The CDR3 DNA follows: TGTGCCAGCACCCCAGCAGACAGGAGACTATGGGAGAACACCTTC. Amino acid sequence: CASTPADRRLWENTF.

The chain combines TRBV18 with TRBJ2-7; TRBD1 aligns across 12 bases. The CDR3 runs 15 residues. The germline V gene encodes CDR1 KGHSH and CDR2 LQKENI. V was clipped by 4 bases and J by 9 bases; unmatched bases: 10. CDR3: CASSQGTGGASGQYF. Written as DNA, the CDR3 is TGTGCCAGCTCACAAGGGACAGGGGGCGCGTCAGGGCAGTACTTC.

The rearrangement joins TRBV7-2 to TRBJ1-5, with TRBD1 matching 7 bases. The V and J ends lost 5 bases and 0 bases, in that order; junction bases with no gene match: 10. Germline assignment: CDR1 SGHTA and CDR2 FQGNSA. This CDR3 spans 17 amino acids. The CDR3 DNA is TGTGCCAGCAGCACAGACAGGGCGGGTGTTAGCAATCAGCCCCAGCATTTT. Translating gives CASSTDRAGVSNQPQHF.

The genes are TRBV2 and TRBJ1-3; the D is unclear. Germline V gene lookup returns CDR1 SNHLY and CDR2 FYNNEI. The CDR3 covers 15 residues. Trimming left V 1 base short and J 0 bases short, with 7 bases between. The CDR3 region is CASSEGLNSGNTIYF. The CDR3 DNA reads TGTGCCAGCAGTGAAGGGCTGAACTCTGGAAACACCATATATTTT.

In this sample, this clone turned up once. The chain carries TRBV5-1 and TRBJ1-1; D gene uncertain. CDR1 is SGHRS, CDR2 YFSETQ, per germline. The CDR3 has 12 residues. The V end lost 0 bases, the J end lost 7 bases, and 7 bases lay between the germline ends. The DNA for the CDR3 is TGCGCCAGCAGCTTGGAAGGAGTTGAAGCTTTCTTT. It yields the protein CASSLEGVEAFF. The full variable domain, completed using reference TRBV5-1 and TRBJ1-1, is KAGVTQTPRYLIKTRGQQVTLSCSPISGHRSVSWYQQTPGQGLQFLFEYFSETQRNKGNFPGRFSGRQFSNSRSEMNVSTLELGDSALYLCASSLEGVEAFFGQGTRLTVV.

V and J are TRBV7-8 and TRBJ1-2; unclear D gene. Per the germline V gene, CDR1 is SGHVS and CDR2 is FQNEAQ. V lost 0 bases and J 2 bases, leaving 4 bases between the germline ends. The CDR3 is 13 amino acids. CDR3 loop: CASSLAGNYGYTF. The DNA of the CDR3 is TGTGCCAGCAGCTTAGCCGGGAACTATGGCTACACCTTC.

V gene TRBV6-1 combines with J gene TRBJ1-5; D is perhaps TRBD1 (6 bases). The V end was cut by 4 bases, the J end by 3 bases, with 16 bases between. CDR1 and CDR2 (germline): MNHNS, SASEGT. The length of the CDR3 is 16 residues. CDR3 residues: CASSAGGRAFNQPQHF. The CDR3 coding sequence is TGTGCCAGCAGTGCCGGGGGGCGTGCCTTCAATCAGCCCCAGCATTTT.

The chain couples TRBV12-5 to TRBJ1-2; TRBD1 agrees at 9 bases. Germline CDR1 LGHNT, CDR2 FRNRAP. Unmatched junction bases numbered 3, after V lost 5 bases and J lost 2 bases. The CDR3 extends over 14 amino acids. Here the CDR3 DNA reads TGTGCTAGTGGTCGGACAGGGGAGAACTATGGCTACACCTTC. Its translation is CASGRTGENYGYTF.